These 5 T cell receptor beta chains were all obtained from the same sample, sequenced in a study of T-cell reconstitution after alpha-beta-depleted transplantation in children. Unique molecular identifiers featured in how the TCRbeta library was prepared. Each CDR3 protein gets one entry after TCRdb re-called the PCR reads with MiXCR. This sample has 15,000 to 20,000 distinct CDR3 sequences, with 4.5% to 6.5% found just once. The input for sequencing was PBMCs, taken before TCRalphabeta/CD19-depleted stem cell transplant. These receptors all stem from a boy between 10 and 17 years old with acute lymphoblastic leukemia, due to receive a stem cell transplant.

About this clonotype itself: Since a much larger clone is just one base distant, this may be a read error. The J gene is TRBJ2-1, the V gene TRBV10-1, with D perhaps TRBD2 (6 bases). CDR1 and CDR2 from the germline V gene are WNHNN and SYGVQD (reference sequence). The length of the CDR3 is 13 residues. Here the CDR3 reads CPSRRDGYGEQFF. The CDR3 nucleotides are TGCCCCAGCAGGAGGGACGGGTACGGGGAGCAGTTCTTC.

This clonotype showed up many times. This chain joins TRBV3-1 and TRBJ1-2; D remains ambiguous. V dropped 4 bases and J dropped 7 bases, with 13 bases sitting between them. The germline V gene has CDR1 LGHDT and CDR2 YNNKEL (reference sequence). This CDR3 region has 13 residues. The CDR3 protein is CASSRLSEAGYTF. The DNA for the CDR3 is TGTGCCAGCAGCCGCCTCAGTGAAGCTGGCTACACCTTC. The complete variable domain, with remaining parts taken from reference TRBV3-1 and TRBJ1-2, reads DTAVSQTPKYLVTQMGNDKSIKCEQNLGHDTMYWYKQDSKKFLKIMFSYNNKELIINETVPNRFSPKSPDKAHLNLHINSLELGDSAVYFCASSRLSEAGYTFGSGTRLTVV.

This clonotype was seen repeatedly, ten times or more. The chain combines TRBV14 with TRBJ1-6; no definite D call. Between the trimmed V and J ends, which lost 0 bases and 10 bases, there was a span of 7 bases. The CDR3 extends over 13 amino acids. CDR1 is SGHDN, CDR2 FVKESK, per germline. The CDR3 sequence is CASSQEAGSPLHF. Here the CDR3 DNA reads TGTGCCAGCAGCCAAGAGGCCGGATCACCCCTCCACTTT.

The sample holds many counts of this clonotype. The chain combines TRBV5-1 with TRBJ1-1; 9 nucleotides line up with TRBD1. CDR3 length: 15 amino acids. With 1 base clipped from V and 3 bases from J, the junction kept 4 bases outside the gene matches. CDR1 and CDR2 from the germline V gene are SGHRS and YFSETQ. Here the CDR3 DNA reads TGCGCCAGCAGCTTGACAGGGGGCGCATACACTGAAGCTTTCTTT. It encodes CASSLTGGAYTEAFF.

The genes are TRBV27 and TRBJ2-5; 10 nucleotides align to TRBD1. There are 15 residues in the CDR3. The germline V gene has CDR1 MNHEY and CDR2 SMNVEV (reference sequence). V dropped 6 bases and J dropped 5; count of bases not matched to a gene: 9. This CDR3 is CASSHLPGQGETQYF. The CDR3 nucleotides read TGTGCCAGCAGCCACCTCCCGGGACAGGGGGAGACCCAGTACTTC.